These T cell receptor beta chains were read from a single sample in a study of T cell responses to AZD1222 COVID-19 vaccine. The table came from immunoSEQ multiplex PCR; TCRdb's copy has only in-frame clones and leaves some out. The data hold under 140,000 clones, with 94% observed a single time. Sequencing used peripheral blood, obtained 28 days after the second AZD1222 dose. The receptors were gathered from an adult who received the AZD1222 COVID-19 vaccine. Each CDR3 is given with its conserved first and last residue. The D gene is left open where the match is weak. The listing skips clone size in some rows; elsewhere it reads once, few, many or a size class.

TRBV6-5	TRBJ1-6	NA	NA	TGTGCCAGCAGTTACTCGCGCAACAGGGTTAACTCACCCCTCCACTTT	CASSYSRNRVNSPLHF
TRBV4-1	TRBJ1-2	NA	NA	TGCGCCAGCAGCCAGCTCCAGCCCGGGACTGCTAACTATGGCTACACCTTC	CASSQLQPGTANYGYTF
TRBV12-3/TRBV12-4	TRBJ1-2	NA	NA	TGTGCCAGCAGTTTAGGGCCCTATGGCTACACCTTC	CASSLGPYGYTF
TRBV6-5	TRBJ2-7	few	TRBD1	TGTGCCAGCAGGACCGGGACAGGGGATTCCTACGAGCAGTACTTC	CASRTGTGDSYEQYF
TRBV7-8	TRBJ2-4	NA	NA	TGTGCCAGCAGCTTGGACTCCATAGCTTACTTC	CASSLDSIAYF
TRBV6-4	TRBJ2-7	NA	NA	TGTGCCAGCAGTGACCCACAGGGTATCCATAGCTCCTACGAGCAGTACTTC	CASSDPQGIHSSYEQYF
TRBV2	TRBJ1-5	NA	TRBD1	TGTGCCAGCCAGGACAGGGGCAATCAGCCCCAGCATTTT	CASQDRGNQPQHF
TRBV3-1/TRBV3-2	TRBJ1-2	NA	NA	TGTGCCAGCAGCCAAACCGGGACTGCCAACTATGGCTACACCTTC	CASSQTGTANYGYTF
TRBV28	TRBJ1-2	NA	NA	TGTGCCAGCAGTTTGGGGAGGGAGAAGGGTGGCTACACCTTC	CASSLGREKGGYTF
TRBV7-9	TRBJ1-2	NA	NA	TGTGCCAGCACCCTTTCGACAGCCAACTATGGCTACACCTTC	CASTLSTANYGYTF
TRBV27	TRBJ2-1	NA	NA	TGTGCCAGCAGACTCATAGGGAGCTCCTACAATGAGCAGTTCTTC	CASRLIGSSYNEQFF
TRBV6-5	TRBJ2-1	NA	NA	TGTGCCAGCAGTTATCGCCCCAAGGCCCATGAGCAGTTCTTC	CASSYRPKAHEQFF
TRBV10-1	TRBJ1-6	NA	TRBD1	TGCGCCAGTCGGACAGGGGGGACGGATTCACCCCTCCACTTT	CASRTGGTDSPLHF
TRBV4-1	TRBJ2-3	NA	NA	TGCGCCAGCAGCCAAGTCCTCCTAGCCCGAGGCACAGATACGCAGTATTTT	CASSQVLLARGTDTQYF
TRBV3-1/TRBV3-2	TRBJ2-5	once	NA	TGTGCCAGCAGCCAGCGGGCACATGGGGAGACCCAGTACTTC	CASSQRAHGETQYF
TRBV7-9	TRBJ2-1	NA	TRBD1	TGTGCCAGCAGCTTAGGGCGAGTAAAGACAGGGGGATATAATGAGCAGTTCTTC	CASSLGRVKTGGYNEQFF
TRBV6-2/TRBV6-3	TRBJ1-2	NA	NA	TGTGCCAGCAGTCCCCAACTAGGGACTTCAACATATGGCTACACCTTC	CASSPQLGTSTYGYTF
TRBV15	TRBJ1-5	NA	NA	TGTGCCACCAGCAGAGTGTTGAATCAGCCCCAGCATTTT	CATSRVLNQPQHF
TRBV25-1	TRBJ1-1	NA	NA	TGTGCCAGCAGTGAATATGGTCCAGGCCCGTACGCTGAAGCTTTCTTT	CASSEYGPGPYAEAFF
TRBV5-5	TRBJ2-1	many	TRBD2	TGTGCCAGCAGCTGGGAGACTAGCGGAACCTACAATGAGCAGTTCTTC	CASSWETSGTYNEQFF
TRBV11-1	TRBJ2-6	NA	NA	TGTGCCAGCAGCTTACTTCTCTCTGGGGCCAACGTCCTGACTTTC	CASSLLLSGANVLTF
TRBV5-6	TRBJ2-7	NA	NA	TGTGCCAGCAGCCTGGGCCTATTCTCCTACGAGCAGTACTTC	CASSLGLFSYEQYF
TRBV13	TRBJ1-5	NA	NA	TGTGCCAGCAGCTTCCCCGGGGAGACCAGCAATCAGCCCCAGCATTTT	CASSFPGETSNQPQHF
TRBV29-1	TRBJ2-1	NA	NA	TGCAGCCATCACAGAGGGTCCTACAATGAGCAGTTCTTC	CSHHRGSYNEQFF
TRBV6-1	TRBJ1-1	few	NA	TGTGCCAGCAGTGAAGCCACAAAGGGAGGGAGGAACACTGAAGCTTTCTTT	CASSEATKGGRNTEAFF
TRBV4-1	TRBJ2-3	NA	TRBD2	TGCGCCAGCAGCCCCTTAGCGGGACCTACGCAGTATTTT	CASSPLAGPTQYF
TRBV5-1	TRBJ1-1	few	NA	TGCGCCAGCAGCTCGACTGGGGGGGCGACTGAAGCTTTCTTT	CASSSTGGATEAFF
TRBV1	TRBJ1-2	NA	NA	TGCACCAGCAGCCAAAGGGACAGGTTTAACTATGGCTACACCTTC	CTSSQRDRFNYGYTF
TRBV27	TRBJ1-5	NA	TRBD1	TGTGCCAGCAGTTTCGAGGGGGCTTCCAATCAGCCCCAGCATTTT	CASSFEGASNQPQHF
TRBV14	TRBJ2-5	NA	NA	TGTGCCAGCAGCCAAGATTCCCGTGGAGAGACCCAGTACTTC	CASSQDSRGETQYF
TRBV27	TRBJ2-3	NA	NA	TGTGCCAGCAGTTCTTCCCGGGACACACGCACAGATACGCAGTATTTT	CASSSSRDTRTDTQYF
TRBV11-2	TRBJ1-2	NA	NA	TGTGCCAGCAGCTTACTGGCGATATCAAACTATGGCTACACCTTC	CASSLLAISNYGYTF
TRBV14	TRBJ2-7	NA	TRBD2	TGTGCCAGCAGTCCGGGACTAGCGGGTTCCGACGAGCAGTACTTC	CASSPGLAGSDEQYF
TRBV5-1	TRBJ1-1	NA	NA	TGCGCCAGCAGCCTTACTACAGGGAACACTGAAGCTTTCTTT	CASSLTTGNTEAFF
TRBV10-1	TRBJ1-4	NA	NA	TGCGCCAGCAGTGGGGGTGCAACTAATGAAAAACTGTTTTTT	CASSGGATNEKLFF
TRBV19	TRBJ1-6	NA	NA	TGTGCCAGTAGTATTTTTCCTCGCAGGGGTAATTCACCCCTCCACTTT	CASSIFPRRGNSPLHF
TRBV5-1	TRBJ2-7	NA	TRBD2	TGCGCCAGCAGCTTTTCTGCCCTAGCGGGAGGTCCTGGAAACGAGCAGTACTTC	CASSFSALAGGPGNEQYF
TRBV27	TRBJ2-2	NA	TRBD2	TGTGCCAGCAGTATACTAGCGGGATATACCGGGGAGCTGTTTTTT	CASSILAGYTGELFF
TRBV5-6	TRBJ1-2	NA	NA	TGTGCCAGCAGCCGACGAGCCCGGAATAGCTATGGCTACACCTTC	CASSRRARNSYGYTF
TRBV19	TRBJ2-1	NA	NA	TGTGCCAGTAGTACAACCAGGCTCCCCCGGCGGGACCGACCGGATGAGCAGTTCTTC	CASSTTRLPRRDRPDEQFF
TRBV19	TRBJ1-5	few	NA	TGTGCCAGTAGTATCAGGGACACATTCAATCAGCCCCAGCATTTT	CASSIRDTFNQPQHF
TRBV5-4	TRBJ2-5	NA	NA	TGTGCCAGCACAGATAAGTTGGAGACCCAGTACTTC	CASTDKLETQYF
TRBV11-2	TRBJ2-3	NA	NA	TGTGCCAGCAGCCCCTTTGTGTCAGCAGATACGCAGTATTTT	CASSPFVSADTQYF
TRBV7-2	TRBJ2-2	NA	TRBD2	TGTGCCAGCAGCTTAGGGGTCCGACTAGCGGGAAATGCCGGGGAGCTGTTTTTT	CASSLGVRLAGNAGELFF
TRBV3-1/TRBV3-2	TRBJ1-2	once	NA	TGTGCCAGCAGCCAGGGGGTGAGGTATGGCTACACCTTC	CASSQGVRYGYTF
TRBV4-2	TRBJ2-7	NA	TRBD2	TGTGCCAGCAGCCCCGACCTAGCGGGAGCTTTCAACGAGCAGTACTTC	CASSPDLAGAFNEQYF
TRBV5-1	TRBJ1-2	NA	NA	TGCGCCAGCAGCTTGGGGGCAGTCACTAACTATGGCTACACCTTC	CASSLGAVTNYGYTF
TRBV3-1/TRBV3-2	TRBJ1-2	once	NA	TGTGCCAGCAGCCGCCAGGGTAACTATGGCTACACCTTC	CASSRQGNYGYTF
TRBV6-5	TRBJ2-7	few	NA	TGTGCCAGCAGGGGGGACCCGCAGGAGCAGTACTTC	CASRGDPQEQYF
TRBV12-3/TRBV12-4	TRBJ1-2	NA	NA	TGTGCCAGCAGTGCAGTTAACTATGGCTACACCTTC	CASSAVNYGYTF
TRBV20-1	TRBJ2-3	NA	TRBD2	TGCAGTGGTGGGACTAGCGGGAGGTATTTT	CSGGTSGRYF
TRBV6-1	TRBJ1-5	few	NA	TGTGCCAGCAGTGACGGACAGCCCGGAATGAATCAGCCCCAGCATTTT	CASSDGQPGMNQPQHF
TRBV10-3	TRBJ2-3	NA	NA	TGTGCCATCGGGCTGGACGGAGATACGCAGTATTTT	CAIGLDGDTQYF
TRBV4-1	TRBJ2-1	NA	NA	TGCGCCAGCAGCCAAGGGTACAATGAGCAGTTCTTC	CASSQGYNEQFF
TRBV18	TRBJ2-2	NA	NA	TGTGCCAGCTCACCAATCTTTCCAGGGGACACCGGGGAGCTGTTTTTT	CASSPIFPGDTGELFF
TRBV11-2	TRBJ1-3	few	NA	TGTGCCAGCAGCTTGGGTGGGGTTAGCGGCTCTGGAAACACCATATATTTT	CASSLGGVSGSGNTIYF
TRBV28	TRBJ1-2	once	TRBD1	TGTGCCAGCAGGCTCGGGACAGGGGGCGGATACGTCCGTTCCTACACCTTC	CASRLGTGGGYVRSYTF
TRBV7-2	TRBJ2-1	NA	NA	TGTGCCAGCAGCTTAGCCGGAGTGGCTTACAATGAGCAGTTCTTC	CASSLAGVAYNEQFF
TRBV7-6	TRBJ1-5	NA	NA	TGTGCCAGCAGCTTAGAAGGGCGGAAAAATCAGCCCCAGCATTTT	CASSLEGRKNQPQHF
TRBV5-1	TRBJ2-3	NA	NA	TGCGCCAGCAGCTTCAAGGACTATGGCACAGATACGCAGTATTTT	CASSFKDYGTDTQYF